What follows is one T cell receptor (beta chain) and its context. Its recognized antigen is unknown. A read error may produce the germline difference seen at one junction end. TCR CDR3 regions were amplified from genomic DNA by multiplex PCR using the deep immunoSEQ assay. Genomic DNA extracted from each cell subset was distributed evenly over all wells of several immunoSEQ 96-well plates, and each plate served as one replicate. For sorted subsets, 150 to 200 ng genomic DNA, equal to 30,000 or so T cell genomes, was loaded into each replicate PCR. Purified libraries were quantified with a Qubit 3.0 fluorometer, sized on a Bioanalyzer 2100, and re-quantified with the KAPA Library Quantification kit. A separate single-read 150-cycle Illumina NextSeq 550 flow cell was used to sequence each immunoSEQ 96-well plate. The authors' analysis ran thus. The immunoSEQ output contained only junctional sequences without quality scores, so filtering could not match that applied to full-length reads. Sequences were annotated with PyIR, a Python wrapper for IgBLAST v1.9, and V/J genes and CDR3 were assigned using IMGT germline references. Reads were filtered out if the reads had weak V/J assignments (E-value above 1e-6), no CDR3, stop codons, out-of-frame junctions, or ambiguous translated residues. V3J clonotypes were defined by identical inferred V gene, J gene, and CDR3 amino acid sequence. The percentage overlap between two repertoires was calculated by dividing the number of shared unique clonotypes by the size of the smaller repertoire. Richness of each repertoire was evaluated using RTK rarefaction, the Chao1 estimator, and Recon v2.1 estimates of unobserved clonotypes. OLGA was used to compute generation probabilities for all TCRbeta clonotypes that the gDNA method yielded from several donors. In its TCRdb copy, this immuneACCESS table keeps in-frame sequences only and misses some clones. Where compared with another copy, unresolved V genes explain less than half of these, and the others have no known cause. V and J calls and clone size are given by that table; D and trimming were obtained from the DNA. The sample table contains 2 million to 2.5 million clones; only one count was recorded for under 95% of them. Of the sample, roughly 1.7% is held by the ten largest clones.

For the CD8 naive samples, CD45RO-negative cells were positively selected for CCR7, yielding a CD45RA+CCR7+ population from which TemRA cells were excluded. Healthy HIV-negative adults with no recently reported acute infections or vaccinations were included as donors. Every donor was a Caucasian adult living in Nashville, Tennessee, USA. Blood was collected by leukapheresis, and PBMCs were isolated by Ficoll-Histopaque density gradient centrifugation and then cryopreserved in liquid nitrogen vapor phase. Analytical flow cytometry was used to check the purity and quantity of each magnetically sorted T cell population. Genomic DNA was isolated from each sorted fraction and quantified by UV absorbance on a Nanodrop 2000c. The entry originates in a study of shared clonotypes between healthy human individuals (dated by TCRdb to 2018 to 2021). About the full investigation: The cohort comprised two women and three men aged 18 to 49 years. For each donor, CD4 naive and CD4 memory were each run on three plates, CD8 naive on two plates, and CD8 memory on one plate. To estimate repertoire size and how much clonotypes are shared between individuals, the study performed deep sequencing of blood TCR repertoires from a few healthy adults. Different laboratories and diverse techniques were used to prepare libraries and sequence TCR repertoires, to increase sequencing depth and limit assay-specific biases. Between about 0.94 and 8.9 billion PBMCs per donor were obtained by leukapheresis.

The paper as a whole reports these results and caveats: Sampling was restricted to blood, and TCR repertoires in tissues likely differ from the TCR repertoires found in blood. Pairwise subsampling indicated that sequencing depth was expected to affect the degree of clonotype sharing among donors. Clonotypes shared by all four sorted-subset donors showed higher generation probabilities than non-shared clonotypes. Sharing across several donors was observed for 5% to 6.5% of naive CD4, about 3.2% of naive CD8, over 2% of memory CD4, and about 0.38% of memory CD8 clonotypes. Naive subsets generally had larger estimated clonotype richness than memory subsets did. Rarefaction of sorted-subset datasets indicated incomplete sequencing despite the large sequencing depth. Because the study included only a small number of donors, the genetic and exposure-history diversity represented was limited.

Taken from the germline V gene, the CDR1 and CDR2 loops are MNHNS and SASEGT. Its CDR3 holds 14 amino acids, cysteine through phenylalanine. Only the CDR3 part of the read is kept: 42 bases, read in frame from the first base. The chain links TRBV6-1 with TRBJ2-1; TRBD1 is possibly the D segment (5 matching bases). The clonotype comes from a man aged 18 to 35 in good health. Some clones in this sample may be carry-over from other donors' samples. The sample consisted of naive CD8+ T cells from PBMCs. Per the publication, the cell subset or site label means: CD45RA+CCR7+. The bases are TGTGCCAGCAGTTTCTCCCAGGGATACAATGGGCAGTTCTTC. Its translation is CASSFSQGYNGQFF.